Listed here are 15 T cell receptor beta chains from one sample, sequenced in a study of blood T cell repertoires in COVID-19 (TCRdb year 2020). Receptor amplification or capture employed the immunoSEQ multiplex PCR assay. The table comes from immuneACCESS by way of TCRdb, which keeps in-frame sequences with V and J called. Part of the clones is missing from these tables; in studies checked, under half for an unresolved V gene and the rest for unknown reasons. The sample records roughly 140,000 clones, 70% to 90% of which are singletons. Approximately 2.3% of the sample belongs to the ten largest clones. The sequenced material came from peripheral blood. The receptors shown here come from a woman aged 70 to 79 with acute or convalescent COVID-19.

The chain has TRBV28 and TRBJ2-7; D is possibly TRBD2 (7 bases). This CDR3 region has 13 residues. Germline assignment: CDR1 MDHEN and CDR2 SYDVKM. Trimming took off 2 bases at V and 7 bases at J, with 12 bases between the two ends. CDR3 bases: TGTGCCAGCAGTTTAGGGGGGGCGTGGGAGCAGTACGTC. Protein sequence: CASSLGGAWEQYV.

This clone was seen more than once but under ten times. The chain combines TRBV19 with TRBJ1-2; D unresolved. CDR1 LNHDA and CDR2 SQIVND come from the germline V gene (reference sequence). CDR3 size: 15 residues. V was shortened by 8 bases and J by 0 bases, with 16 bases between the two germline ends. CDR3 protein: CASALNWATNYGYTF. CDR3 DNA sequence: TGTGCCAGTGCTCTGAATTGGGCGACTAACTATGGCTACACCTTC.

This clone was seen just once. The gene calls are TRBV12-3 or TRBV12-4 and TRBJ1-2, with 8 bases fitting TRBD1. V lost 2 bases to trimming and J lost 7 bases; unmatched junction nucleotides: 3. This CDR3 contains 13 residues. The chain's CDR3 is CASSLTGGGGYTF. The CDR3 region has the DNA TGTGCCAGCAGTTTAACAGGGGGTGGTGGCTACACCTTC.

The chain combines TRBV6-5 with TRBJ1-2; D may be TRBD1 (5 bases). V lost 11 bases and J 5 bases, leaving 18 bases between the germline ends. The CDR3 sequence is 13 residues long. The germline gives CDR1 MNHEY, CDR2 SVGAGI. The CDR3 reads CACGREIWYGYTF. DNA of the CDR3: TGTGCCTGTGGCAGGGAAATTTGGTATGGCTACACCTTC.

The rearrangement uses TRBV6-1 and TRBJ1-6, with 9 bases identical to TRBD1. With 2 bases clipped from V and 5 bases from J, the junction kept 4 bases outside the gene matches. Germline values: CDR1 MNHNS, CDR2 SASEGT. CDR3 length equals 16 residues. The CDR3 loop is CASSERGQGNNSPLHF. The CDR3 DNA follows: TGTGCCAGCAGTGAAAGGGGACAGGGAAATAATTCACCCCTCCACTTT.

This sequence joins TRBV7-2 and TRBJ1-2, with D possibly TRBD1 on 6 matching bases. CDR3 size: 14 residues. Germline CDR1 SGHTA, CDR2 FQGNSA. Trimming pared 5 bases from V and 7 bases from J, leaving 17 bases between. The CDR3 DNA reads as TGTGCCAGCAGCGAACCCAGGGGTTTCCGTGGCTACACCTTC. Translated: CASSEPRGFRGYTF.

The chain combines TRBV11-1 with TRBJ2-7; 8 bases fit TRBD2. Germline lookup yields CDR1 SGHAT and CDR2 FQDESV (reference sequence). The CDR3 runs 15 residues. V lost 6 bases, J lost 2 bases, and 9 bases stayed unmatched. The CDR3 sequence is CASRGGVAGTYEQYF. CDR3 DNA sequence: TGTGCCAGCAGAGGGGGGGTAGCGGGGACCTACGAGCAGTACTTC. Using reference TRBV11-1 and TRBJ2-7 for the parts outside the CDR3, the full variable domain is EAEVAQSPRYKITEKSQAVAFWCDPISGHATLYWYRQILGQGPELLVQFQDESVVDDSQLPKDRFSAERLKGVDSTLKIQPAELGDSAMYLCASRGGVAGTYEQYFGPGTRLTVT.

The chain employs TRBV19 and TRBJ1-2; 9 bases map to TRBD1. The CDR3 is 13 residues long. Germline V CDR1 and CDR2: LNHDA, SQIVND (reference sequence). With 7 bases clipped from V and 8 bases from J, the junction kept 8 bases outside the gene matches. Here the CDR3 reads CASNDRGLDGYTF. Here the CDR3 DNA reads TGTGCCAGTAATGACAGGGGGTTGGACGGCTACACCTTC.

This clone occurred a few times. V gene TRBV7-9 combines with J gene TRBJ2-5; tentatively, D is TRBD1 (6 bases). In germline, CDR1 is SEHNR, CDR2 FQNEAQ (reference sequence). V shed 0 bases and J shed 1 base, with 12 bases lying between them. The CDR3 runs to 16 residues. This chain's CDR3 is CASSLAGRGFQETQYF. CDR3 in DNA: TGTGCCAGCAGCTTAGCCGGCAGGGGCTTCCAAGAGACCCAGTACTTC.

The chain couples TRBV6-4 to TRBJ2-3; maybe TRBD2 (7 bases). The germline V gene encodes CDR1 MRHNA and CDR2 SNTAGT. CDR3 size: 16 residues. The V end was cut by 0 bases, the J end by 3 bases, with 13 bases between. The CDR3 spells CASSDSGGGSTDTQYF. Written as DNA, the CDR3 is TGTGCCAGCAGTGACTCGGGGGGGGGCTCGACAGATACGCAGTATTTT.

A note on this clone: One end of the junction fails to match germline, which may point to a read error. V and J are TRBV27 and TRBJ1-5; tentative D call: TRBD1 (5 bases). Germline values: CDR1 MNHEY, CDR2 SMNVEV (reference sequence). The CDR3 totals 15 residues. CDR3 DNA sequence: TGTGCCAGCAGTCTATCCCAGGGCCTCAATCAGCCCCAGCATTTT. Amino acid sequence: CASSLSQGLNQPQHF.

The chain uses TRBV7-9 and TRBJ2-7, with a weak D call TRBD1 (5 bases). V lost 1 base, J lost 8 bases, and 9 bases lay in between. The CDR3 spans 12 residues. Germline V lookup: CDR1 SEHNR, CDR2 FQNEAQ (reference sequence). CDR3 bases: TGTGCCAGCAGCTTAGTTCAGGGCCAGCAGTACTTC. Translating it yields CASSLVQGQQYF.

The chain links TRBV5-6 to TRBJ1-6, with D uncertain. This CDR3 contains 13 residues. V was cut by 4 bases and J by 6 bases, with 8 bases left in between. Germline values: CDR1 SGHDT, CDR2 YYEEEE. The CDR3 sequence: CASSLRSNSPLHF. The CDR3 DNA is TGTGCCAGCAGCCTGAGGTCTAATTCACCCCTCCACTTT.

The chain employs TRBV6-5 and TRBJ2-1; a weak D match, TRBD1 (5 bases). The CDR3 is 14 residues long. V lost 2 bases and J lost 5, with 10 bases in between. Germline V gene sequence: CDR1 MNHEY, CDR2 SVGAGI. Written as DNA, the CDR3 is TGTGCCAGCAGTTACGATTACAGGAACAATGAGCAGTTCTTC. Translation gives CASSYDYRNNEQFF.

The chain recombines TRBV7-2 with TRBJ2-2; 8 bases line up with TRBD2. Germline CDR1 is SGHTA and CDR2 is FQGNSA. The CDR3 is 15 residues long. The ends lost 3 bases at V and 0 bases at J; junction bases unmatched: 0. The CDR3 region is CASSFSGTNTGELFF. DNA of the CDR3: TGTGCCAGCAGCTTTAGCGGGACGAACACCGGGGAGCTGTTTTTT.